This T cell receptor beta chain was recovered during a study of blood T cell repertoires in COVID-19 (dated by TCRdb to 2020 to 2022). Regarding the research as a whole: Samples covering the acute and convalescent phases of COVID-19 were provided by collaborators in the United States, Italy and Spain. The material from the prospective study consisted of cDNA or gDNA derived from T cells, B-cell-depleted T cells, or PBMCs. Deeply sampled blood TCRbeta repertoires from subjects exposed to, actively infected with, or recovered from COVID-19 were included in the dataset. The repertoires were released in a freely available public database meant as a resource for research on the immune response to SARS-CoV-2. Samples were obtained from the ongoing ImmuneRACE study (first 160 participants) and from 1,254 subjects provided by 6 global collaborators. A de-identified subject ID, COVID-19 status, age in years and sex were almost always included in the sample metadata. Where available, HLA class I and class II types were taken from metadata supplied by the sample provider and were not determined by assay-based typing.

TCRbeta CDR3 regions were amplified from genomic DNA by means of the immunoSEQ Assay, a bias-controlled multiplex PCR. Turning to the authors' computational methods: Within the assay, amplification of reference gene primers was used to estimate how many nucleated cells each sample contained. To quantify the absolute abundance of each unique TCRbeta CDR3 rearrangement, sequence reads were collapsed and filtered. For each sample, productive Simpson clonality was calculated by taking the square root of Simpson's diversity index across productive rearrangements. Sourced from immuneACCESS, this table was stored by TCRdb with only in-frame sequences that have V and J called. A share of the clones is absent; for the studies checked, an unresolved V gene accounts for under half, and the remainder has no known explanation. From that table come the V and J calls and clone size; the DNA was used to work out D and trimming. A total of some 39,000 clones appear in this sample, approximately 89% of them only once. The ten largest make up about 4% of the sample.

The CDR3 sequence holds 13 residues, the cysteine and phenylalanine included. The retained sequence is limited to the CDR3, 39 bases, with the frame set at the first base. The germline V gene (reference sequence) supplies CDR1 LNHDA and CDR2 SQIVND. Here V drops 2 bases and J drops 8 bases, and the junction holds 3 bases not matched to any gene. The collaborating institutions used their own protocols to collect whole blood in K2EDTA tubes. For TCRbeta analysis, collaborator samples were shipped as frozen whole blood, as isolated PBMCs, or as DNA extracted from either sample type. Overall results and qualifications from the work: How much clinical and demographic metadata was included differed by source and by participant, and the metadata was provided uncurated.

Turning to this clone: Its cognate antigen has yet to be identified. The record has no base qualities; no much larger clone is one base away.

The sequence is built from TRBV19 and TRBJ1-2, with 9 bases aligning to TRBD1. The receptor was isolated from a man in his 60s with acute or convalescent COVID-19. The source material was peripheral blood. For the CDR3, the sequence is CASSIRGQGGYTF. The DNA sequence is TGTGCCAGTAGTATAAGGGGACAGGGAGGCTACACCTTC.